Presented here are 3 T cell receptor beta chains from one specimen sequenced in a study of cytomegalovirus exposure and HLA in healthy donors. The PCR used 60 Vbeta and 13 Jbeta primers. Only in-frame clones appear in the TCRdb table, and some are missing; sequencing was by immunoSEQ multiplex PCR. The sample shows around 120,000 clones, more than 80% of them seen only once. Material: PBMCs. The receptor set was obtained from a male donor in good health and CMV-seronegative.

The CDR3 region is CASREKQRRTGELFF. CDR3 bases: TGTGCCAGTAGGGAAAAACAGAGACGCACCGGGGAGCTGTTTTTT. The chain links TRBV19 to TRBJ2-2; no definite D call. The germline CDR1 and CDR2 sequences are LNHDA and SQIVND (reference sequence). V shed 6 bases and J shed 4 bases, with 15 bases lying between them. The CDR3 consists of 15 residues.

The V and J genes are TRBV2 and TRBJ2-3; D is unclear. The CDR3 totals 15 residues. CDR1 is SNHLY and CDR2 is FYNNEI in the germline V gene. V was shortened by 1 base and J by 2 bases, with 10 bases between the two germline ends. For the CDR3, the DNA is TGTGCCAGCAGTGAAGTCTTGGCAGACACAGATACGCAGTATTTT. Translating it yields CASSEVLADTDTQYF.

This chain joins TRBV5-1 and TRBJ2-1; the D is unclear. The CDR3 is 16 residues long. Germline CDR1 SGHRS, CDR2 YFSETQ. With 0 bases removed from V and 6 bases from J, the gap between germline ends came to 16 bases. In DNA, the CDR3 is TGCGCCAGCAGCTTGGCCCGGTGGAGCTCGTTCAATGAGCAGTTCTTC. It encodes CASSLARWSSFNEQFF.